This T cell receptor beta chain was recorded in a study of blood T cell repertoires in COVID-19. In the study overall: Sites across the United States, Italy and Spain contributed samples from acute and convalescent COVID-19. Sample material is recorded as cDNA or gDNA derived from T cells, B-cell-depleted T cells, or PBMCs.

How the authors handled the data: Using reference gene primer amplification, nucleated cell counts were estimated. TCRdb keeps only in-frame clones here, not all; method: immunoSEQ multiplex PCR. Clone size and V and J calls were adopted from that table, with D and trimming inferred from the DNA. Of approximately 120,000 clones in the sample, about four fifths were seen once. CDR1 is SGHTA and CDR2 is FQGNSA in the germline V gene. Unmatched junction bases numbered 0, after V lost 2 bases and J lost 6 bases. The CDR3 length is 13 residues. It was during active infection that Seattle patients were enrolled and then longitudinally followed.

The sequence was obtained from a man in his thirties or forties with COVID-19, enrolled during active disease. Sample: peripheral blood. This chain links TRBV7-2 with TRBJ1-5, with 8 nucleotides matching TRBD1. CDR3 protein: CASSLQGAQPQHF. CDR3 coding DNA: TGTGCCAGCAGCTTACAGGGGGCTCAGCCCCAGCATTTT.